This TCR beta chain appears in the sequencing data of a study of T cells in women clearing cervical HPV infection. Turning to this clone: From the germline J gene comes the end of the CDR3, since the read stops 3 residues before it.

V was pared by 0 bases and J by 0 bases, with 6 bases between. CDR3 length: 14 residues. Germline V CDR1 and CDR2: SGHNT, YYREEE (reference sequence). Sequenced by immunoSEQ multiplex PCR; TCRdb stores in-frame clones only, minus some. The sample has about 31,000 clones, and its top ten clones hold approximately 3%. The sequencing sample was made of blood buffy coat. This sequence originates from a woman aged 18-70 years with a cervical HPV16 infection that either progressed to CIN3+ or cleared (not recorded which). The chain couples TRBV5-4 to TRBJ1-1; D call uncertain. The CDR3 here is CASSLDSLNTEAFF. The sequenced CDR3 bases are TGTGCCAGCAGCTTGGACAGTCTGAACACTGAA. Combining the CDR3 with reference TRBV5-4 and TRBJ1-1 gives the whole variable domain ETGVTQSPTHLIKTRGQQVTLRCSSQSGHNTVSWYQQALGQGPQFIFQYYREEENGRGNFPPRFSGLQFPNYSSELNVNALELDDSALYLCASSLDSLNTEAFFGQGTRLTVV.